This T cell receptor (beta chain) was sequenced during a study of T cells in localized non-small cell lung cancer. By share, this clone counts as medium-sized (0.01 to 0.1%). The antigen remains undetermined. General study findings and limits: T cell clonality was highest in uninvolved adjacent lung, above tumor. A denser population of T cells in blood accompanied longer overall survival. Among the top 100 tumor clones, a median about 52 appeared in adjacent lung. Sequencing involved a lone tumor region, leaving heterogeneity possible.

CDR1 and CDR2 from the germline V gene are SGDLS and YYNGEE. This CDR3 has 14 amino acids. V lost 5 bases, J lost 8 bases, and 9 bases stayed unmatched. Produced via immunoSEQ multiplex PCR; TCRdb's table is partial and in-frame only. The sample contains some 1,400 clones, roughly 18% of which appear only once. Sample: normal lung tissue next to the tumor, taken before any cancer treatment. This TCR derives from a female donor over 55 with stage II lung adenocarcinoma. This sequence joins TRBV9 and TRBJ1-2; 10 bases are shared with TRBD1. CDR3 sequence reads: CASSEDRTGGGYTF. The CDR3 nucleotides read TGTGCCAGCAGTGAAGATAGGACAGGGGGAGGCTACACCTTC.